The 32 T cell receptor beta chains below all came from one sample that was sequenced in a study of shared clonotypes between healthy human individuals. TCRdb's table, derived via immunoSEQ multiplex PCR, lists solely in-frame clones and lacks some. The sample contains around 1.6 million clones, nearly 99% of which appear only once. The source material was naive CD4+ T cells sorted from blood. This sample's subset: CD45RA+ positively selected. The receptors were gathered from a man between 25 and 39 years old in good health.

The V call is TRBV5-4, the J call TRBJ2-3; TRBD1 might be the D (6 bases). V gave up 6 bases and J gave up 0 bases, with 20 bases separating them. Germline-derived CDR1 and CDR2 are SGHNT and YYREEE (reference sequence). The CDR3 is made up of 17 amino acids. As DNA, the CDR3 is TGTGCCAGCACTCCTTCAGGGGCCGGCTCTAGCACAGATACGCAGTATTTT. Encoded protein: CASTPSGAGSSTDTQYF.

This rearrangement joins TRBV15 to TRBJ2-1; 8 nucleotides align to TRBD2. After removal of 1 base from V and 13 bases from J, the junction contained 6 bases not matched to a gene. The CDR3 runs to 13 residues. Germline V lookup: CDR1 LNHNV, CDR2 YYDKDF (reference sequence). The CDR3 sequence is CATSRGREGGQFF. CDR3 coding DNA: TGTGCCACCAGCAGAGGTCGGGAGGGAGGACAGTTCTTC.

V gene TRBV6-5 combines with J gene TRBJ1-1; D gene ambiguous. V was clipped by 5 bases and J by 4 bases, with 14 bases between them. CDR3 length equals 14 residues. CDR1 MNHEY and CDR2 SVGAGI come from the germline V gene. Here the CDR3 reads CASSKNSLTTEAFF. For the CDR3, the DNA is TGTGCCAGCAGTAAGAACAGTCTTACCACTGAAGCTTTCTTT.

Concerning this clone itself: This CDR3 is also generated by other DNA sequences in the sample. The J gene is TRBJ1-1, the V gene TRBV10-1; the D is unclear. The CDR3 has 13 residues. Germline V gene data show CDR1 as WNHNN and CDR2 as SYGVQD (reference sequence). The V gene lost 2 bases and the J gene lost 1 base, with 5 bases spanning the gap. CDR3 residues: CASSENRNTEAFF. CDR3 nucleotides: TGCGCCAGCAGTGAGAACAGGAACACTGAAGCTTTCTTT.

The chain recombines TRBV5-1 with TRBJ2-1; TRBD2 agrees at 7 bases. Germline assignment: CDR1 SGHRS and CDR2 YFSETQ. V shed 2 bases and J 2 bases; nucleotides not matched to a gene: 13. This CDR3 spans 18 amino acids. In nucleotides, the CDR3 is TGCGCCAGCAGCTTCGTACTTGGCGGGAGAAATACCTACAATGAGCAGTTCTTC. This gives the protein CASSFVLGGRNTYNEQFF.

J is TRBJ2-7 and V is TRBV27; D ambiguous. The CDR3 covers 13 residues. V shed 0 bases and J shed 5 bases, with 8 bases lying between them. Germline V gives CDR1 MNHEY, CDR2 SMNVEV (reference sequence). CDR3 in amino acids: CASSLSRLNEQYF. DNA of the CDR3: TGTGCCAGCAGTTTATCCCGTCTTAACGAGCAGTACTTC.

As concerns this clone: The identical CDR3 is also encoded by other nucleotide sequences in the sample. V and J are TRBV18 and TRBJ2-7, with D unresolved. V lost 2 bases to trimming and J lost 3 bases, with 5 bases between them. The CDR3 is 12 amino acids. CDR1 and CDR2 (germline): KGHSH, LQKENI. The CDR3 nucleotides are TGTGCCAGCTCACCAACTATCTACGAGCAGTACTTC. It encodes CASSPTIYEQYF.

The chain combines TRBV14 with TRBJ2-7; tentative D call: TRBD1 (6 bases). Trimming took 1 base from V and 6 from J, leaving 10 bases between them. Germline assignment: CDR1 SGHDN and CDR2 FVKESK. The CDR3 sequence is 13 residues long. The CDR3 protein is CASSQGNRAEQYF. The CDR3 DNA reads TGTGCCAGCAGCCAAGGCAACAGGGCCGAGCAGTACTTC. Supplemented by reference TRBV14 and TRBJ2-7, the full variable domain reads EAGVTQFPSHSVIEKGQTVTLRCDPISGHDNLYWYRRVMGKEIKFLLHFVKESKQDESGMPNNRFLAERTGGTYSTLKVQPAELEDSGVYFCASSQGNRAEQYFGPGTRLTVT.

This clone was recorded once. This chain links TRBV29-1 with TRBJ2-7, with 7 positions matching TRBD2. CDR1 and CDR2 from the germline V gene are SQVTM and ANQGSEA. The CDR3 runs to 15 residues. V was pared by 0 bases and J by 2 bases, with 7 bases of the junction left unmatched. CDR3 residues: CSVEDFRAGAYEQYF. In nucleotides, the CDR3 is TGCAGCGTTGAAGATTTTCGGGCGGGGGCCTACGAGCAGTACTTC.

The chain uses TRBV6-1 and TRBJ2-3, with D possibly matching TRBD1 (5 bases). The CDR3 extends over 17 amino acids. V shed 3 bases and J shed 3 bases, with 19 bases lying between them. Germline lookup yields CDR1 MNHNS and CDR2 SASEGT. The CDR3 loop is CASSEMVGVAGTDTQYF. CDR3 bases: TGTGCCAGCAGTGAGATGGTAGGGGTCGCAGGTACAGATACGCAGTATTTT.

This chain uses TRBV19 with TRBJ2-3, with TRBD1 matching over 8 bases. The CDR3 contains 13 residues. Trimming at V came to 10 bases and at J to 10 bases, leaving 13 bases not matched to a gene. Germline CDR1 is LNHDA and CDR2 is SQIVND (reference sequence). CDR3 protein: CATQDREALSQYF. CDR3 coding DNA: TGTGCCACTCAGGACAGGGAGGCTTTATCGCAGTATTTT.

This chain links TRBV6-6 with TRBJ2-7, with 10 bases matching TRBD1. Trimming removed 6 bases from V and 1 base from J; junction bases left unmatched: 9. CDR1 is MNHNY, CDR2 SVGAGI, per germline (reference sequence). This CDR3 is built from 16 residues. The CDR3 nucleotides are TGTGCCAGCAGCTCGACAGGGGGCTATGAATCCTACGAGCAGTACTTC. Encoded protein: CASSSTGGYESYEQYF.

V gene TRBV30 combines with J gene TRBJ2-7; D might be TRBD1 or TRBD2, each matching 5 bases. There are 13 residues in the CDR3. CDR1 is GTSNPN, CDR2 SVGIG, per germline (reference sequence). V was trimmed by 0 bases and J by 0 bases, leaving 6 bases between them. The DNA of the CDR3 is TGTGCCTGGAGTGTGGGGGTCTCCTACGAGCAGTACTTC. Translated: CAWSVGVSYEQYF.

The V gene is TRBV27, the J gene TRBJ1-2; D unclear. In germline, CDR1 is MNHEY, CDR2 SMNVEV (reference sequence). The CDR3 has 14 residues. V was clipped by 2 bases and J by 4 bases, with 11 bases between them. The CDR3 bases are TGTGCCAGCAGTTTACGGGCCGGAGGCTATGGCTACACCTTC. Encoded protein: CASSLRAGGYGYTF.

With respect to this clone: At one end the junction does not follow the germline gene, possibly because of a read error. This chain uses TRBV29-1 with TRBJ2-1; D tentatively reads TRBD1 or TRBD2 (5 bases each). The CDR3 has 15 residues. The germline V gene has CDR1 SQVTM and CDR2 ANQGSEA. The CDR3 DNA follows: TGCAGCGTTGAAGAAGGAGGCCGGGGCTACAGTGAGCAGTTCTTC. Amino acids: CSVEEGGRGYSEQFF.

The chain carries TRBV5-1 and TRBJ2-2; D is tentatively TRBD1 or TRBD2 (5 bases each). The CDR3 sequence is 17 residues long. Germline V CDR1 and CDR2: SGHRS, YFSETQ. V lost 0 bases to trimming and J lost 5 bases, with 17 bases between them. The CDR3: CASSLASDSRGTGELFF. The CDR3 DNA follows: TGCGCCAGCAGCTTGGCATCTGACAGCCGAGGGACCGGGGAGCTGTTTTTT.

V is TRBV19 and J is TRBJ2-3; no clear D gene. Germline CDR1 LNHDA, CDR2 SQIVND (reference sequence). V was trimmed by 3 bases and J by 2 bases, leaving 15 bases between them. The CDR3 has 16 residues. The DNA for the CDR3 is TGTGCCAGTAGTATTTTGCTCACCCCGGCCACAGATACGCAGTATTTT. It specifies CASSILLTPATDTQYF. The variable domain in full, completed from reference TRBV19 and TRBJ2-3, reads DGGITQSPKYLFRKEGQNVTLSCEQNLNHDAMYWYRQDPGQGLRLIYYSQIVNDFQKGDIAEGYSVSREKKESFPLTVTSAQKNPTAFYLCASSILLTPATDTQYFGPGTRLTVL.

The V call is TRBV28, the J call TRBJ2-7; D is ambiguous. The CDR3 loop spans 15 amino acids. V was trimmed by 0 bases and J by 3 bases, leaving 12 bases between them. Germline V CDR1 and CDR2: MDHEN, SYDVKM. The CDR3 DNA is TGTGCCAGCAGTTTATGGTTCCAGGCCGTCTACGAGCAGTACTTC. It specifies CASSLWFQAVYEQYF.

On this clone: The identical CDR3 is also encoded by other nucleotide sequences in the sample. The rearrangement joins TRBV30 to TRBJ1-3; no reliable D call. Trimming took off 2 bases at V and 1 base at J, with 6 bases between the two ends. The CDR3 length is 13 residues. Germline CDR1 is GTSNPN and CDR2 is SVGIG (reference sequence). DNA of the CDR3: TGTGCCTGGAGTCAAGGGTCTGGAAACACCATATATTTT. Its translation: CAWSQGSGNTIYF.

This clone was detected only once. The chain uses TRBV6-5 and TRBJ2-6; D unresolved. Germline loops: CDR1 MNHEY, CDR2 SVGAGI. This CDR3 has 15 residues. V gave up 2 bases and J gave up 4 bases, with 9 bases separating them. In DNA form, the CDR3 reads TGTGCCAGCAGTTACGACCGTAAAGGGGCCAACGTCCTGACTTTC. The encoded protein is CASSYDRKGANVLTF.

The chain recombines TRBV18 with TRBJ1-3, with D possibly being TRBD1 (5 bases). CDR3 length: 14 amino acids. From germline, CDR1 is KGHSH and CDR2 LQKENI. Trimming took off 2 bases at V and 2 bases at J, with 7 bases between the two ends. Here the CDR3 reads CASSPGAAGNTIYF. CDR3 sequence (DNA): TGTGCCAGCTCACCAGGGGCGGCTGGAAACACCATATATTTT.

The chain uses TRBV5-5 and TRBJ1-5; no firm D call. This CDR3 has 16 residues. V was shortened by 0 bases and J by 9 bases, with 19 bases between the two germline ends. CDR1 and CDR2 (germline): SGHKS, YYEKEE (reference sequence). CDR3 residues: CASSLADTRQVWPQHF. The CDR3, as DNA: TGTGCCAGCAGCTTGGCTGATACCCGACAAGTTTGGCCCCAGCATTTT.

This chain links TRBV5-4 with TRBJ1-1, with D maybe TRBD1 (5 bases). The length of the CDR3 is 16 residues. The ends were cut back, 3 bases at V and 1 base at J, with 16 bases in the middle. Germline V CDR1 and CDR2: SGHNT, YYREEE (reference sequence). CDR3 residues: CASSSGTRGRNTEAFF. In nucleotides, the CDR3 is TGTGCCAGCAGCTCAGGGACCCGCGGGAGGAACACTGAAGCTTTCTTT.

The chain is built from TRBV7-2 and TRBJ2-1; D perhaps matches TRBD1 (6 bases). There are 16 residues in the CDR3. Trimming stripped 5 bases from V and 4 bases from J, with 18 bases between. The V gene's germline CDR1 is SGHTA and CDR2 FQGNSA. The CDR3 DNA reads as TGTGCCAGCAGCCTTGTTAGAGGGGGAAGGTACAATGAGCAGTTCTTC. It yields the protein CASSLVRGGRYNEQFF.

The CDR3 nucleotides are TGTGCCAGCAGTTTATCTCTCCGGGATAGCGGGCCAACTAGCACAGATACGCAGTATTTT. Protein sequence: CASSLSLRDSGPTSTDTQYF. The genes are TRBV27 and TRBJ2-3, with 7 bases identical to TRBD2. The J segment lost 0 bases and the V segment lost 0 bases, leaving 15 bases of the junction unmatched. CDR3 length equals 20 residues. The V gene's germline CDR1 is MNHEY and CDR2 SMNVEV (reference sequence).

V gene TRBV19 combines with J gene TRBJ2-7; weak D call: TRBD1 (6 bases). The CDR3 totals 13 residues. With 4 bases removed from V and 3 bases from J, the gap between germline ends came to 10 bases. Germline CDR1 and CDR2: LNHDA and SQIVND (reference sequence). This CDR3 is CASSRDTGYEQYF. The CDR3 DNA is TGTGCCAGTAGTAGGGACACGGGCTACGAGCAGTACTTC.

The J gene is TRBJ2-5, the V gene TRBV9; D ambiguous. Germline assignment: CDR1 SGDLS and CDR2 YYNGEE. V was shortened by 0 bases and J by 5 bases, with 11 bases between the two germline ends. CDR3 size: 14 residues. The CDR3 nucleotides read TGTGCCAGCAGCGTAGGGCAGGCGGCTGAGACCCAGTACTTC. Its translation: CASSVGQAAETQYF.

This chain links TRBV5-1 with TRBJ2-1; 10 nucleotides align to TRBD2. V was pared by 3 bases and J by 4 bases, with 13 bases of the junction left unmatched. Germline values: CDR1 SGHRS, CDR2 YFSETQ. The CDR3 contains 18 residues. CDR3 bases: TGCGCCAGCAGCTCCCCTGGGGCTAGCGGGAGCCCTTACAATGAGCAGTTCTTC. Translation gives CASSSPGASGSPYNEQFF.

The chain links TRBV19 to TRBJ2-5; D remains ambiguous. This CDR3 has 13 residues. With 3 bases removed from V and 5 bases from J, the gap between germline ends came to 10 bases. The germline V gene has CDR1 LNHDA and CDR2 SQIVND (reference sequence). The CDR3 protein is CASSITRRETQYF. In DNA form, the CDR3 reads TGTGCCAGTAGTATTACCCGAAGGGAGACCCAGTACTTC.

The chain links TRBV11-2 to TRBJ1-3; D is undetermined. CDR1 and CDR2 from the germline V gene are SGHAT and FQNNGV. Trimming took 5 bases from V and 0 from J, leaving 17 bases between them. The CDR3 contains 17 residues. CDR3 in amino acids: CASSIRSGPPSGNTIYF. For the CDR3, the DNA is TGTGCCAGCAGCATACGGTCCGGGCCGCCCTCTGGAAACACCATATATTTT.

The rearrangement joins TRBV19 to TRBJ2-2, with 7 nucleotides matching TRBD1. The germline CDR1 and CDR2 sequences are LNHDA and SQIVND (reference sequence). The CDR3 loop spans 15 amino acids. Trimming at V came to 4 bases and at J to 4 bases, leaving 6 bases not matched to a gene. The CDR3, as DNA: TGTGCCAGTAGTAAGACAGGGTGGCCCACCGGGGAGCTGTTTTTT. It yields the protein CASSKTGWPTGELFF.

The chain joins TRBV27 to TRBJ2-3, with 9 positions matching TRBD2. Germline CDR1 MNHEY, CDR2 SMNVEV (reference sequence). With 5 bases clipped from V and 2 bases from J, the junction kept 14 bases outside the gene matches. The CDR3 is made up of 18 amino acids. Written as DNA, the CDR3 is TGTGCCAGCAGTCCGAGTTTTGGTCTAGCGGGACCCACAGATACGCAGTATTTT. This codes for CASSPSFGLAGPTDTQYF.